This entry is about one TCR beta chain. The antigen remains unidentified. These data come from a study of tumor and adjacent non-tumor tissue in lung cancer. Looking at the study overall: Histology: about a dozen adenocarcinoma, a couple of squamous cell carcinoma, 1 small cell lung cancer. Each sample yielded a few million productive TCRbeta reads on average.

Study results and caveats: Top 100 clones took a larger repertoire share in normal lung. Shorter survival was associated with higher TCR diversity in tumors.

TCRbeta libraries were built with three rounds of nested PCR, modified from ARM-PCR. MiXCR was run by TCRdb on the multiplex PCR reads, yielding one entry per CDR3 protein. The data hold 75,000 to 95,000 distinct CDR3 sequences, with approximately 65% observed a single time. The V gene lost 0 bases and the J gene lost 0 bases, with 15 bases spanning the gap. Germline V gives CDR1 DFQATT, CDR2 SNEGSKA (reference sequence). The CDR3 runs 16 residues. The template was RNA from unsorted bulk tissue. The chain couples TRBV20-1 to TRBJ2-7; no clear D gene. This receptor was obtained from a man aged 60-69 years with non-small cell lung cancer. Sequencing used lung tumor tissue. In nucleotides, the CDR3 is TGCAGTGCTAGAGACGACCGGCCACCATCCTCCTACGAGCAGTACTTC. It specifies CSARDDRPPSSYEQYF.